This TCR beta chain was found in a study of blood T cells in healthy people across ages. Germline loops: CDR1 SGDLS, CDR2 YYNGEE. This CDR3 is built from 18 residues. For this clonotype: The germline gene is not matched at one end of the junction; a read error may be the cause.

A second PCR, run for about 7 to 12 cycles, used a sample-barcoded 5' primer plus a J-beta primer mix. One entry per CDR3 protein, called by TCRdb with MiXCR from the 5' RACE reads. The sample yields 1.5 million to 2 million distinct CDR3 sequences, roughly 27% seen once. Sequencing used blood. The chain joins TRBV9 to TRBJ2-2, with 8 bases that match TRBD2. The TCR sequence derives from a woman younger than 45 in good health. CDR3 amino acids: CAGSVEGSGGPGTGELFF. The CDR3 DNA follows: TGTGCCGGCAGCGTAGAGGGTTCGGGGGGGCCCGGCACCGGGGAGCTGTTTTTT.